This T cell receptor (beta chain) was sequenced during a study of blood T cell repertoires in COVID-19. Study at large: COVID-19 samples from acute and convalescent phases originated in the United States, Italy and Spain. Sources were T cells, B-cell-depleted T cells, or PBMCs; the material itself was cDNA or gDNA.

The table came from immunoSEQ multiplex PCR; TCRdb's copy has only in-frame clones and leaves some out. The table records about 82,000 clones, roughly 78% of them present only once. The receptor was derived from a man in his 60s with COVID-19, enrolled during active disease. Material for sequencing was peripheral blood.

The CDR3 loop is CASSGTSGGQETQYF. The CDR3 nucleotides read TGTGCCAGCAGCGGGACTAGCGGGGGCCAAGAGACCCAGTACTTC. The rearrangement joins TRBV5-4 to TRBJ2-5; 14 bases map to TRBD2. This CDR3 comprises 15 residues. The junction had 0 bases not matched to a gene; V was cut back by 4 bases and J by 1 base. Germline loops: CDR1 SGHNT, CDR2 YYREEE (reference sequence).